This entry features one T cell receptor beta chain sequence. The antigen is unknown. This entry comes from a study of memory CD4+ T cells and cytomegalovirus serostatus. About the research overall: Of the healthy Belgian adults, several were CMV seropositive and 20 to 25 seronegative. Findings of the study overall: Suggested: most of the CMV-linked TCR signature lies in CD4+ memory cells.

Single viable CD3+CD4+CD8-CD45RO+ cells were sorted as the memory CD4+ T cells. Serostatus was set by detecting CMV pp150, pp28, p38, p52 IgG. In the authors' workflow: After removing out-of-frame reads, 2 million to 2.5 million distinct TCRbeta sequences remained. Produced via immunoSEQ multiplex PCR; TCRdb's table is partial and in-frame only. V, J and clone size reflect that table, while D and trimming were determined from the DNA. The data hold about 45,000 clones, with 76% observed a single time. The CDR3 spans 13 residues. V was clipped by 6 bases and J by 4 bases, with 10 bases between them. Germline V CDR1 and CDR2: SNHLY, FYNNEI.

This clonotype was obtained from an adult in good health and CMV-seronegative. Sequencing input: memory CD4+ T cells from blood. V is TRBV2 and J is TRBJ1-5, with TRBD1 as a possible D gene (6 bases). CDR3 region: CASSGQPNQPQHF. In nucleotides, the CDR3 is TGTGCCAGCAGCGGACAGCCGAATCAGCCCCAGCATTTT.